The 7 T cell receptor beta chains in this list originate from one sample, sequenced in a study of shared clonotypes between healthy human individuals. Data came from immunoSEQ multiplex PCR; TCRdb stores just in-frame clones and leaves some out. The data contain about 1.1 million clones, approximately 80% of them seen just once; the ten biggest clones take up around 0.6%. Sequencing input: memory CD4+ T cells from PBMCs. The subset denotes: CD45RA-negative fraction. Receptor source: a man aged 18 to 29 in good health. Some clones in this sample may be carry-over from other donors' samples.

CDR3 loop: CASSKGQGCNQPQHF. DNA for the CDR3: TGTGCCAGCAGCAAAGGACAGGGTTGCAATCAGCCCCAGCATTTT. The chain carries TRBV21-1 and TRBJ1-5; TRBD1 was called by the table and not checked on the DNA. TRBV21-1 is a documented pseudogene. The CDR3 spans 15 residues.

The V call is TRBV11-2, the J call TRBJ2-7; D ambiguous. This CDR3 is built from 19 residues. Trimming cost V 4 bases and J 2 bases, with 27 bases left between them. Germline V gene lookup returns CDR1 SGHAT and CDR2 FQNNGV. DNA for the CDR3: TGTGCCAGCAGCTCACGTCAGCCCCAAAGGCGCGGACGAGCCTACGAGCAGTACTTC. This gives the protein CASSSRQPQRRGRAYEQYF. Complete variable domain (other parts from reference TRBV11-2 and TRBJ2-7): EAGVAQSPRYKIIEKRQSVAFWCNPISGHATLYWYQQILGQGPKLLIQFQNNGVVDDSQLPKDRFSAERLKGVDSTLKIQPAKLEDSAVYLCASSSRQPQRRGRAYEQYFGPGTRLTVT.

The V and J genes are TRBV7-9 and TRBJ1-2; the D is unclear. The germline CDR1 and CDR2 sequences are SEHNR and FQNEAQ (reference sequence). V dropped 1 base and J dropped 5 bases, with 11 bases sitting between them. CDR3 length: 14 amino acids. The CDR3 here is CASSLGGTPYGYTF. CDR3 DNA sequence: TGTGCCAGCAGCTTAGGGGGTACCCCATATGGCTACACCTTC.

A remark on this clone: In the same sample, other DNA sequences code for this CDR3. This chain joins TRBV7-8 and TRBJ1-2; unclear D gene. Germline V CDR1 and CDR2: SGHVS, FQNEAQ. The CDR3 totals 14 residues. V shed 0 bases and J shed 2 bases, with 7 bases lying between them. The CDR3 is CASSLASGNYGYTF. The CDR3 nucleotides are TGTGCCAGCAGCTTAGCGAGCGGGAACTATGGCTACACCTTC.

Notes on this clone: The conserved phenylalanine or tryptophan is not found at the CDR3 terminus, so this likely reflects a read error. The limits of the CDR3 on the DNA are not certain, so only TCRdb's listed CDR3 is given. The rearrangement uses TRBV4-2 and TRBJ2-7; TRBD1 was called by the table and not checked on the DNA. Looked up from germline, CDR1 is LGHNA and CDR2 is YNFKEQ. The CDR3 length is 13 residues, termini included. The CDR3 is CASSPGTRQARSH.

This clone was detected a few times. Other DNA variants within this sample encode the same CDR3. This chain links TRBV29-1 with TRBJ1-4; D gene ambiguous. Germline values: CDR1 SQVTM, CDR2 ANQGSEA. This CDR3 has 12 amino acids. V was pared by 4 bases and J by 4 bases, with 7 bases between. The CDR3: CSVVSGNEKLFF. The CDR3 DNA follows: TGCAGCGTTGTTTCGGGTAATGAAAAACTGTTTTTT.

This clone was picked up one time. CDR3 residues: CASSAPGTYEQYF. CDR3 DNA sequence: TGTGCCAGCAGTGCGCCCGGAACCTACGAGCAGTACTTC. The chain joins TRBV6-1 to TRBJ2-7; no clear D gene. The CDR3 runs 13 residues. Looked up from germline, CDR1 is MNHNS and CDR2 is SASEGT. Trimming took off 4 bases at V and 2 bases at J, with 9 bases between the two ends.